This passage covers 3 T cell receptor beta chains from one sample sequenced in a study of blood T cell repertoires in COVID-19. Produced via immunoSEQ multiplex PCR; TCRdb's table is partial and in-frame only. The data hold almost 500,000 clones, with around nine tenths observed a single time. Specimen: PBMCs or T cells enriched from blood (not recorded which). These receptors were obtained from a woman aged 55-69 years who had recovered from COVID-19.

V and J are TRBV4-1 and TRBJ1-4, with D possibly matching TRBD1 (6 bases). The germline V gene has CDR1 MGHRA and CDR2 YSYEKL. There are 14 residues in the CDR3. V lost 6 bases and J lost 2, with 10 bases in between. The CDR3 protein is CASRLGGTNEKLFF. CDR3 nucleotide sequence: TGCGCCAGCAGGCTAGGGGGTACTAATGAAAAACTGTTTTTT.

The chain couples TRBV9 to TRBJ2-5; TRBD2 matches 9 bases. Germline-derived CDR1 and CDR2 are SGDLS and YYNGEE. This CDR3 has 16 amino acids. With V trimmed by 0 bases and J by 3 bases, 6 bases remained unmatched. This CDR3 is CASSVAPAGGKETQYF. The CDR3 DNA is TGTGCCAGCAGCGTAGCTCCAGCGGGGGGTAAAGAGACCCAGTACTTC.

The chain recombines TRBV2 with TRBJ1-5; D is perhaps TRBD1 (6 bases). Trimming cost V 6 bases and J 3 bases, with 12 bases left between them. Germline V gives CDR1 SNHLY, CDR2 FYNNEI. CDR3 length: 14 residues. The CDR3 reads CASSDGQSNQPQHF. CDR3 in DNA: TGTGCCAGCAGCGACGGACAGTCCAATCAGCCCCAGCATTTT.